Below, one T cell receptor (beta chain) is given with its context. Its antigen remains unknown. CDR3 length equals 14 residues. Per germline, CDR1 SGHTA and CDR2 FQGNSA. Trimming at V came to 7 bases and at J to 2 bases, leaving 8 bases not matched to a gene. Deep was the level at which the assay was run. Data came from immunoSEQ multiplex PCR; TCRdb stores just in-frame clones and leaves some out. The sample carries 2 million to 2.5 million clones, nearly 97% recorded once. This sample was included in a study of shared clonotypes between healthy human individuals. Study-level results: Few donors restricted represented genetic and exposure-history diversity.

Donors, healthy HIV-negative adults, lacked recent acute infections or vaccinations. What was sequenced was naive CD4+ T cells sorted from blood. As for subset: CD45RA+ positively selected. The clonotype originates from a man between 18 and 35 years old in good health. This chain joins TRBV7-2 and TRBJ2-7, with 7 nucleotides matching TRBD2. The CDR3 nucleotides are TGTGCCAGCACAATTGGGGGAGGGACCTACGAGCAGTACTTC. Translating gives CASTIGGGTYEQYF.